This record concerns one T cell receptor beta chain sequence. Sequencing used immunoSEQ multiplex PCR; TCRdb keeps in-frame clones, though not all of them. The table lists 200,000 to 250,000 clones, roughly 82% of them singletons. The record originates from a study of blood T cell repertoires in COVID-19. Trimming took off 0 bases at V and 8 bases at J, with 19 bases between the two ends. CDR3 length: 16 amino acids. CDR1 SGDLS and CDR2 YYNGEE come from the germline V gene. The J gene is TRBJ2-3, the V gene TRBV9; possibly TRBD1 for D (6 bases). Sequencing was performed on peripheral blood. This receptor was taken from an older woman with acute or convalescent COVID-19. The CDR3 spells CASSVVQGPRGGTQYF. The DNA for the CDR3 is TGTGCCAGCAGCGTAGTACAGGGCCCGCGCGGAGGTACGCAGTATTTT.